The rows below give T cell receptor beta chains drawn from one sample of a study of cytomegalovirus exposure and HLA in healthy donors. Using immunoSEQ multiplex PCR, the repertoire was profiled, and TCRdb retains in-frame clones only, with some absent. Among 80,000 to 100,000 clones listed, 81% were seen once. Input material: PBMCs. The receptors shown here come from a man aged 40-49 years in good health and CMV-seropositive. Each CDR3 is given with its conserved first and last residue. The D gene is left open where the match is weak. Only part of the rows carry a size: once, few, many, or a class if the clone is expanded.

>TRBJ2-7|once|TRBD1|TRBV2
TGTGCCAGCAGATTGGGACAGGGGGGCTACGAGCAGTACTTC
CASRLGQGGYEQYF
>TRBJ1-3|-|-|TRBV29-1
TGCAGCGTTGTGCCACAGCTCTCTGGAAACACCATATATTTT
CSVVPQLSGNTIYF
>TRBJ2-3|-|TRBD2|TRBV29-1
TGCAGCGCTGGACTAGCGGGAGGAGCAGATACGCAGTATTTT
CSAGLAGGADTQYF
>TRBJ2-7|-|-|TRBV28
TGTGCCAGCAGTACCGGGCAGGGGAGCTCCTACGAGCAGTACTTC
CASSTGQGSSYEQYF
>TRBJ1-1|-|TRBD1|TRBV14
TGTGCCAGCAGCCAATCGGAGGGACAGGGGGGAACTGAAGCTTTCTTT
CASSQSEGQGGTEAFF
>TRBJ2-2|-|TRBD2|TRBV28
TGTGCCAGTGAGTCTCCGGGACTAGCGGGAGCCGGGGAGCTGTTTTTT
CASESPGLAGAGELFF
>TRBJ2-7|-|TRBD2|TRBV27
TGTGCCAGCAGTTCAGGACTAGCGGCCTTTGAGCAGTACTTC
CASSSGLAAFEQYF
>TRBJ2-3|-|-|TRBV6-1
TGTGCCAGCAGGGCAATAGGGGATGCGGATACGCAGTATTTT
CASRAIGDADTQYF
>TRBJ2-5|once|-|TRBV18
TGTGCCAGCTCACCCAACGAGGAGACCCAGTACTTC
CASSPNEETQYF
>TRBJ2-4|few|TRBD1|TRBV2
TGTGCCAGCAGTGGGGGGACAGGGGGCGCAAACAGTCAGTACTTC
CASSGGTGGANSQYF
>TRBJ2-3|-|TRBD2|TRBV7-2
TGTGCCAGCAGCTTAGGACTAGCGGGAGGGTGGGATACGCAGTATTTT
CASSLGLAGGWDTQYF
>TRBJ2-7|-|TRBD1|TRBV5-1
TGCGCCAGCAGCGTAGACAGGGGCTACGAGCAGTACTTC
CASSVDRGYEQYF
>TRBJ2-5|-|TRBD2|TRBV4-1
TGCGCCAGCAGCCCCCACACGGGGGGGCCTCGGCAAGAGACCCAGTACTTC
CASSPHTGGPRQETQYF
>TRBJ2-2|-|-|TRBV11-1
TGTGCCAGCAGCCCCGGTGGTTTCTACACCGGGGAGCTGTTTTTT
CASSPGGFYTGELFF